A single sample gave rise to the 11 T cell receptor beta chains below, sequenced in a study of T cell therapy after organ transplantation. Clones were sequenced by immunoSEQ multiplex PCR, and TCRdb holds only the in-frame ones, with some missing. The table has 500 to 800 clones, roughly two thirds seen once. Therapy product cells were restimulated with a CMV peptide pool for four to five hours, then IFN-gamma-secreting cells were captured. For these receptors, no antigen is known. Sample: cultured CD8+ T cells. Every receptor here comes from a human patient who had received a solid organ transplant and had CMV disease. Among the T cells, some may be from the graft donor.

The chain employs TRBV6-6 and TRBJ2-5, with D perhaps given as TRBD1 or TRBD2 (5 bases each). The CDR3 covers 14 residues. V was trimmed by 5 bases and J by 2 bases, leaving 12 bases between them. The germline CDR1 and CDR2 sequences are MNHNY and SVGAGI (reference sequence). Here the CDR3 DNA reads TGTGCCAGCAGTACCGGGGCCGAGCAAGAGACCCAGTACTTC. It codes for CASSTGAEQETQYF.

The table lists this clone with a count of one. The rearrangement joins TRBV30 to TRBJ2-3; D remains ambiguous. This CDR3 region has 14 residues. V gave up 5 bases and J gave up 3 bases, with 15 bases separating them. Germline V gene sequence: CDR1 GTSNPN, CDR2 SVGIG (reference sequence). In DNA form, the CDR3 reads TGTGCCTGGTCAGCCCTAGAAGGGACAGATACGCAGTATTTT. It codes for CAWSALEGTDTQYF.

The chain links TRBV10-1 to TRBJ1-1; TRBD1 is a possible D gene (5 bases). Germline V lookup: CDR1 WNHNN, CDR2 SYGVQD (reference sequence). The CDR3 has 16 residues. Trimming took off 0 bases at V and 4 bases at J, with 15 bases between the two ends. Written as DNA, the CDR3 is TGCGCCAGCAGTGAGTCCATGGGCAGGGTTGGCACTGAAGCTTTCTTT. Translating it yields CASSESMGRVGTEAFF.

This chain joins TRBV10-3 and TRBJ1-1, with no clear D. Trimming left V 2 bases short and J 0 bases short, with 13 bases between. The CDR3 is 16 residues long. CDR1 and CDR2 (germline): ENHRY, SYGVKD. The CDR3: CAISEGDSEVNTEAFF. In DNA, the CDR3 is TGTGCCATCAGTGAGGGTGACTCCGAAGTGAACACTGAAGCTTTCTTT.

In nucleotides, the CDR3 is TGTGCCAGCACCCTGGACTACTATGGCTACACCTTC. This translates into CASTLDYYGYTF. The chain is built from TRBV6-1 and TRBJ1-2; D remains ambiguous. This CDR3 has 12 residues. The germline gives CDR1 MNHNS, CDR2 SASEGT. Deletions cut 7 bases from V and 3 bases from J, with 9 bases between.

A remark on this clone: The sample contains more than one DNA sequence encoding this CDR3. This sequence joins TRBV27 and TRBJ2-1; D tentatively fits TRBD1 or TRBD2 (5 bases each). Trimming removed 6 bases at V and 5 bases at J, with 14 bases between. The length of the CDR3 is 14 residues. The germline CDR1 and CDR2 sequences are MNHEY and SMNVEV (reference sequence). CDR3 bases: TGTGCCAGCAGACGGGGCGGCGTCAACAATGAGCAGTTCTTC. Translation: CASRRGGVNNEQFF.

The count of this clone is one. This chain joins TRBV27 and TRBJ2-3, with TRBD2 as a possible D gene (5 bases). Germline loops: CDR1 MNHEY, CDR2 SMNVEV (reference sequence). Trimming removed 7 bases at V and 5 bases at J, with 28 bases between. The CDR3 length is 18 residues. DNA for the CDR3: TGTGCCAGCACCCAAAGGAGAGTCGACTACCGCGTTAAAGATACGCAGTATTTT. This encodes CASTQRRVDYRVKDTQYF.

V gene TRBV12-5 combines with J gene TRBJ2-7, with D uncertain. This CDR3 has 14 amino acids. Germline V lookup: CDR1 LGHNT, CDR2 FRNRAP. Trimming took 3 bases from V and 0 from J, leaving 9 bases between them. CDR3: CASGFGIGSYEQYF. For the CDR3, the DNA is TGTGCTAGTGGTTTTGGGATCGGCTCCTACGAGCAGTACTTC. The variable domain in full, with the rest retrieved from reference TRBV12-5 and TRBJ2-7, is DARVTQTPRHKVTEMGQEVTMRCQPILGHNTVFWYRQTMMQGLELLAYFRNRAPLDDSGMPKDRFSAEMPDATLATLKIQPSEPRDSAVYFCASGFGIGSYEQYFGPGTRLTVT.

This clone was counted between two and nine times. The V gene is TRBV7-8, the J gene TRBJ1-4, with TRBD1 matching 7 bases. This CDR3 region has 17 residues. Germline values: CDR1 SGHVS, CDR2 FQNEAQ. The trim removed 1 base at V and 0 bases at J, leaving 5 bases unmatched. The CDR3, as DNA: TGTGCCAGCAGCTTAGTCAGGACAGGCGCAACTAATGAAAAACTGTTTTTT. Its protein is CASSLVRTGATNEKLFF.

This chain links TRBV19 with TRBJ2-3; D is uncertain. The CDR3 consists of 15 residues. Trimming removed 3 bases from V and 2 bases from J, with 12 bases in between. Germline-derived CDR1 and CDR2 are LNHDA and SQIVND (reference sequence). The chain's CDR3 is CASSMAPITTDTQYF. CDR3 coding DNA: TGTGCCAGTAGTATGGCACCGATCACCACAGATACGCAGTATTTT.

This chain links TRBV9 with TRBJ2-5; 8 nucleotides line up with TRBD2. This CDR3 has 15 amino acids. Trimming removed 4 bases from V and 3 bases from J; junction bases left unmatched: 8. From germline, CDR1 is SGDLS and CDR2 YYNGEE. CDR3 nucleotides: TGTGCCAGCAGCCCGGGCGGGGGGTCTAAAGAGACCCAGTACTTC. Translating it yields CASSPGGGSKETQYF.